One sample yielded the 30 T cell receptor beta chains listed below, sequenced in a study of blood T cell repertoires in COVID-19. Method: immunoSEQ multiplex PCR; TCRdb's copy keeps in-frame clones and lacks some. The data show 250,000 or so clones, with over 75% seen just once and 0.7% to 0.85% held by the top ten. The sequenced material came from peripheral blood. The receptors originated from a woman younger than 45 with acute or convalescent COVID-19.

V gene TRBV5-1 combines with J gene TRBJ1-5, with TRBD1 matching over 9 bases. CDR1 and CDR2 (germline): SGHRS, YFSETQ. The CDR3 length is 19 residues. J lost 0 bases, V lost 3 bases, and 13 bases had no gene match. In nucleotides, the CDR3 is TGCGCCAGCAGCTCTTCCCGGGACAGGGAAGGGGATAGCAATCAGCCCCAGCATTTT. Its translation: CASSSSRDREGDSNQPQHF.

In its sample, this clone was seen a few times. The J gene is TRBJ2-7, the V gene TRBV11-2, with D tentatively TRBD1 (5 bases). The V gene lost 2 bases and the J gene lost 3 bases, with 17 bases spanning the gap. The CDR3 is 16 amino acids. The germline CDR1 and CDR2 sequences are SGHAT and FQNNGV. The CDR3 loop is CASSLSLQVVFYEQYF. Written as DNA, the CDR3 is TGTGCCAGCAGCTTATCCCTACAGGTTGTATTCTACGAGCAGTACTTC.

The CDR3 loop reads CAISSTASNEKLFF. CDR3 nucleotides: TGTGCCATCAGCTCGACAGCCTCAAATGAAAAACTGTTTTTT. This chain uses TRBV10-3 with TRBJ1-4; maybe TRBD1 (5 bases). V lost 6 bases, J lost 5 bases, and 13 bases lay in between. This CDR3 has 14 amino acids. Germline loops: CDR1 ENHRY, CDR2 SYGVKD.

The chain employs TRBV11-2 and TRBJ2-3; 8 nucleotides align to TRBD1. This CDR3 is 14 amino acids long. V shed 1 base and J 6 bases; nucleotides not matched to a gene: 3. Germline V gene sequence: CDR1 SGHAT, CDR2 FQNNGV. Here the CDR3 DNA reads TGTGCCAGCAGCTTAGTGCAGGGGGCTGATACGCAGTATTTT. This gives the protein CASSLVQGADTQYF.

The chain's CDR3 is CASSPRGGRESTGELFF. Written as DNA, the CDR3 is TGTGCCAGCAGCCCCCGAGGGGGGCGGGAGAGCACCGGGGAGCTGTTTTTT. This chain connects TRBV9 to TRBJ2-2, with a weak D call TRBD2 (7 bases). The CDR3 has 17 amino acids. V was clipped by 4 bases and J by 4 bases, with 20 bases between them. CDR1 is SGDLS and CDR2 is YYNGEE in the germline V gene.

This clone occurred once. The chain combines TRBV7-6 with TRBJ2-2; no reliable D call. Germline V gives CDR1 SGHVS, CDR2 FNYEAQ. The V and J ends lost 1 base and 1 base respectively, with 13 bases between them. This CDR3 has 17 amino acids. DNA of the CDR3: TGTGCCAGCAGCTTAGTTGCTCTAAACCTGAACACCGGGGAGCTGTTTTTT. The encoded protein is CASSLVALNLNTGELFF.

The V gene is TRBV4-3, the J gene TRBJ1-4, with D unclear. CDR1 and CDR2 from the germline V gene are LGHNA and YSLEER. V lost 2 bases to trimming and J lost 5 bases, with 6 bases between them. CDR3 length equals 13 residues. The DNA of the CDR3 is TGCGCCAGCAGCCAAACCGGGAATGAAAAACTGTTTTTT. Amino acid sequence: CASSQTGNEKLFF.

The V and J genes are TRBV5-1 and TRBJ2-7, with 13 bases matching TRBD2. This CDR3 has 18 residues. V lost 1 base and J lost 4; bases outside the gene matches: 11. The germline gives CDR1 SGHRS, CDR2 YFSETQ. The CDR3 reads CASSLLGLAGPRSYEQYF. CDR3 DNA: TGCGCCAGCAGCTTGCTGGGACTAGCGGGACCAAGGTCTTACGAGCAGTACTTC.

Here the CDR3 reads CASSPRLAGGDEQFF. The CDR3 DNA reads as TGTGCCAGCAGCCCGCGACTAGCGGGAGGTGATGAGCAGTTCTTC. The V gene is TRBV14, the J gene TRBJ2-1; TRBD2 agrees at 13 bases. The CDR3 runs 15 residues. Germline values: CDR1 SGHDN, CDR2 FVKESK. J lost 8 bases, V lost 4 bases, and 5 bases had no gene match.

The chain employs TRBV11-3 and TRBJ2-3; D is perhaps TRBD1 (5 bases). In germline, CDR1 is SGHNT, CDR2 YENEEA. V gave up 0 bases and J gave up 0 bases, with 10 bases separating them. The CDR3 length is 16 residues. The chain's CDR3 is CASSLDPAGSTDTQYF. In DNA, the CDR3 is TGTGCCAGCAGCTTAGATCCGGCAGGGAGCACAGATACGCAGTATTTT.

This clone was picked up a small number of times. V gene TRBV27 combines with J gene TRBJ2-2, with D unresolved. Trimming stripped 4 bases from V and 4 bases from J, with 16 bases between. The CDR3 contains 16 residues. Germline V gene lookup returns CDR1 MNHEY and CDR2 SMNVEV (reference sequence). The DNA for the CDR3 is TGTGCCAGCAGTTCCCCGGGTTCTCTAGGCACCGGGGAGCTGTTTTTT. It translates to CASSSPGSLGTGELFF.

In the case of this clone: This sample includes further DNA sequences coding for the same CDR3. The chain joins TRBV29-1 to TRBJ2-3; D remains ambiguous. This CDR3 has 12 amino acids. Trimming left V 2 bases short and J 3 bases short, with 6 bases between. Germline CDR1 reads SQVTM; CDR2 reads ANQGSEA. Written as DNA, the CDR3 is TGCAGCGTTGAAACTGGTACAGATACGCAGTATTTT. Its translation is CSVETGTDTQYF.

V and J are TRBV19 and TRBJ2-5; D gene uncertain. This CDR3 contains 13 residues. The germline V and J ends were trimmed by 0 bases and 0 bases, with 2 bases remaining between them. Germline values: CDR1 LNHDA, CDR2 SQIVND (reference sequence). The CDR3 here is CASSIDYQETQYF. CDR3 nucleotides: TGTGCCAGTAGTATAGACTACCAAGAGACCCAGTACTTC.

This clone was picked up one time. The CDR3 DNA sequence: TGTGCCTGGAGAGCGGGAGTGTGGGATACGCAGTATTTT. Residues: CAWRAGVWDTQYF. This rearrangement joins TRBV30 to TRBJ2-3; 8 bases align to TRBD2. The trim removed 3 bases at V and 6 bases at J, leaving 5 bases unmatched. Germline V lookup: CDR1 GTSNPN, CDR2 SVGIG (reference sequence). The CDR3 runs to 13 residues.

V and J are TRBV7-2 and TRBJ2-2, with a possible D match to TRBD1 (6 bases). Per germline, CDR1 SGHTA and CDR2 FQGNSA. V lost 5 bases and J 0 bases, leaving 13 bases between the germline ends. This CDR3 is 16 amino acids long. CDR3 DNA: TGTGCCAGCAGCAAAAGGGGGACATCGAACACCGGGGAGCTGTTTTTT. Its protein product is CASSKRGTSNTGELFF. The full variable domain, in which reference TRBV7-2 and TRBJ2-2 provide the parts outside the CDR3, is GAGVSQSPSNKVTEKGKDVELRCDPISGHTALYWYRQSLGQGLEFLIYFQGNSAPDKSGLPSDRFSAERTGGSVSTLTIQRTQQEDSAVYLCASSKRGTSNTGELFFGEGSRLTVL.

The chain links TRBV5-1 to TRBJ2-1, with TRBD1 matching over 8 bases. CDR3 size: 17 residues. Germline V lookup: CDR1 SGHRS, CDR2 YFSETQ. Trimming cost V 4 bases and J 4 bases; bases outside gene matches: 13. This CDR3 reads CASSPGGGTGGYNEQFF. The CDR3 bases are TGCGCCAGCAGCCCTGGAGGAGGGACAGGAGGGTACAATGAGCAGTTCTTC.

This clone was counted between two and nine times. The gene calls are TRBV4-2 and TRBJ2-5, with 7 bases that match TRBD1. There are 15 residues in the CDR3. Germline lookup yields CDR1 LGHNA and CDR2 YNFKEQ. V gave up 1 base and J gave up 4 bases; unmatched junction bases: 6. Here the CDR3 reads CASSQGGGSGETQYF. The CDR3 DNA is TGTGCCAGCAGCCAAGGAGGGGGCAGCGGAGAGACCCAGTACTTC.

The chain joins TRBV16 to TRBJ2-4; no firm D call. The germline gives CDR1 KGHSY, CDR2 FQNENV. CDR3 size: 15 residues. The V end lost 2 bases, the J end lost 4 bases, and 12 bases lay between the germline ends. The CDR3 nucleotides read TGTGCCAGCAGCCAAGTGCGAGTTCGAAAAAACATTCAGTACTTC. It yields the protein CASSQVRVRKNIQYF.

The rearrangement links TRBV30 to TRBJ1-2; no definite D call. Trimming removed 2 bases from V and 7 bases from J, with 8 bases in between. The germline V gene encodes CDR1 GTSNPN and CDR2 SVGIG (reference sequence). This CDR3 comprises 11 residues. CDR3 protein: CAWSRSGGYTF. Here the CDR3 DNA reads TGTGCCTGGAGTCGTTCGGGTGGCTACACCTTC.

The CDR3 protein is CASSWTSGIPETQYF. The CDR3 DNA reads as TGCGCCAGCAGCTGGACTAGCGGGATCCCCGAGACCCAGTACTTC. The V gene is TRBV5-1, the J gene TRBJ2-5; 12 nucleotides align to TRBD2. CDR1 and CDR2 (germline): SGHRS, YFSETQ. V was pared by 3 bases and J by 5 bases, with 5 bases of the junction left unmatched. This CDR3 spans 15 amino acids.

The rearrangement links TRBV6-2 or TRBV6-3 to TRBJ1-5, with TRBD1 matching 11 bases. V trimming: 5 bases; J trimming: 4 bases; junction bases outside the gene matches: 7. Germline V gives CDR1 MNHEY, CDR2 SVGEGT. This CDR3 is built from 16 residues. CDR3 region: CASSPGQGVLNQPQHF. CDR3 DNA sequence: TGTGCCAGCAGTCCGGGACAGGGGGTTCTTAATCAGCCCCAGCATTTT.

The table lists this clone with a count of one. The chain has TRBV14 and TRBJ2-1, with a weak D call TRBD2 (6 bases). V lost 8 bases and J 12 bases, leaving 23 bases between the germline ends. CDR1 and CDR2 from the germline V gene are SGHDN and FVKESK. The CDR3 runs to 14 residues. DNA for the CDR3: TGTGCCAGCGCCAGCGGGTATTACAATGAGTGGCAGTTCTTC. It specifies CASASGYYNEWQFF.

The rearrangement joins TRBV2 to TRBJ2-7; 7 bases are shared with TRBD1. There are 13 residues in the CDR3. The germline V gene encodes CDR1 SNHLY and CDR2 FYNNEI. Trimming removed 3 bases from V and 4 bases from J; junction bases left unmatched: 3. In DNA, the CDR3 is TGTGCCAGCAGTGATACCAGGGGGTACGAGCAGTACTTC. It yields the protein CASSDTRGYEQYF.

The chain employs TRBV6-5 and TRBJ1-1; possible D gene TRBD1, 5 bases. The germline V gene has CDR1 MNHEY and CDR2 SVGAGI. There are 14 residues in the CDR3. Between the trimmed V and J ends, which lost 7 bases and 10 bases, there was a span of 22 bases. The DNA of the CDR3 is TGTGCCAGCATTGGTCGAGCGCAGGGACTGGGAGCTTTCTTT. Translation gives CASIGRAQGLGAFF.

This clone was observed a single time. The chain recombines TRBV3-1 (or the pseudogene TRBV3-2) with TRBJ2-7, with D perhaps TRBD1 (6 bases). Trimming took off 4 bases at V and 7 bases at J, with 14 bases between the two ends. Germline V gives CDR1 LGHDT, CDR2 YNNKEL (reference sequence). The CDR3 runs to 13 residues. The CDR3, as DNA: TGTGCCAGCAGCCCCAACAGGGCTGGGGAGCAGTACTTC. Protein: CASSPNRAGEQYF.

The chain recombines TRBV4-3 with TRBJ2-7; 10 bases agree with TRBD1. The germline CDR1 and CDR2 sequences are LGHNA and YSLEER. The CDR3 spans 15 residues. V lost 4 bases to trimming and J lost 6 bases; unmatched junction nucleotides: 9. The CDR3 nucleotides are TGCGCCAGCAGCCCTGTGGGACAGGGGTCTGGCGAGCAGTACTTC. Amino acids: CASSPVGQGSGEQYF.

The genes are TRBV9 and TRBJ2-7; unclear D gene. Germline V gene data show CDR1 as SGDLS and CDR2 as YYNGEE. Trimming cost V 3 bases and J 6 bases, with 13 bases left between them. The CDR3 extends over 13 amino acids. CDR3 sequence reads: CASSGAGPGEQYF. As DNA, the CDR3 is TGTGCCAGCAGCGGAGCAGGTCCCGGCGAGCAGTACTTC.

This clone came up once. Other DNA sequences from this sample encode an identical CDR3 as well. The chain has TRBV7-6 and TRBJ1-3; 7 bases agree with TRBD1. Per the germline V gene, CDR1 is SGHVS and CDR2 is FNYEAQ. This CDR3 contains 17 residues. V lost 2 bases and J lost 0; bases outside the gene matches: 7. Here the CDR3 DNA reads TGTGCCAGCAGCTTAACGGGACAGCCATACTCTGGAAACACCATATATTTT. It codes for CASSLTGQPYSGNTIYF.

The rearrangement links TRBV5-1 to TRBJ2-7; TRBD2 is a possible D gene (6 bases). The CDR3 is 17 amino acids. V gave up 1 base and J gave up 0 bases, with 17 bases separating them. The germline V gene encodes CDR1 SGHRS and CDR2 YFSETQ. The CDR3 coding sequence is TGCGCCAGCAGCTTGCCGCCCCTGGGGGGATTCTCCTACGAGCAGTACTTC. Amino acid sequence: CASSLPPLGGFSYEQYF. The full variable domain, rest sourced from reference TRBV5-1 and TRBJ2-7, is KAGVTQTPRYLIKTRGQQVTLSCSPISGHRSVSWYQQTPGQGLQFLFEYFSETQRNKGNFPGRFSGRQFSNSRSEMNVSTLELGDSALYLCASSLPPLGGFSYEQYFGPGTRLTVT.

V is TRBV21-1 and J is TRBJ1-4; the DNA was not used to check the table's D call, TRBD1. TRBV21-1 is an annotated pseudogene. The CDR3 covers 14 residues. In nucleotides, the CDR3 is TGTGCCAGCAGCAGGGGGACAGGGAATGAAAAACTGTTTTTT. Protein: CASSRGTGNEKLFF.